The T cell receptor (beta chain) described here comes from a study of spatial heterogeneity in lung cancer. The overall study: Fewer alpha-chain than beta-chain sequences were consistently detected.

TCRdb reprocessed the 5' RACE reads via MiXCR and lists one record per CDR3 protein. Among about 22,000 distinct CDR3 sequences listed, 4.6% were seen once. Whole-study results and caveats: Resection saw ubiquitous expanded tumor TCRs appear in blood more than follow-up did.

Time point denoted: sample taken at primary tumor resection. The study sequenced unsorted whole RNA from tumor, nontumor lung or frozen PBMC. Patients with untreated early-stage non-small cell lung cancer, numbering some 68, were the donors. J lost 4 bases, V lost 2 bases, and 3 bases had no gene match. The CDR3 covers 14 residues. In germline, CDR1 is DFQATT, CDR2 SNEGSKA (reference sequence). This clonotype was recorded many times. Its antigen is as yet unknown. The origin of this receptor is a male donor with early-stage non-small cell lung cancer. This specimen was PBMCs, taken at surgery. The J gene is TRBJ2-1, the V gene TRBV20-1, with 9 bases fitting TRBD2. CDR3 protein: CSARPSGIYNEQFF. The CDR3 DNA follows: TGCAGTGCTAGACCTAGCGGGATTTACAATGAGCAGTTCTTC.